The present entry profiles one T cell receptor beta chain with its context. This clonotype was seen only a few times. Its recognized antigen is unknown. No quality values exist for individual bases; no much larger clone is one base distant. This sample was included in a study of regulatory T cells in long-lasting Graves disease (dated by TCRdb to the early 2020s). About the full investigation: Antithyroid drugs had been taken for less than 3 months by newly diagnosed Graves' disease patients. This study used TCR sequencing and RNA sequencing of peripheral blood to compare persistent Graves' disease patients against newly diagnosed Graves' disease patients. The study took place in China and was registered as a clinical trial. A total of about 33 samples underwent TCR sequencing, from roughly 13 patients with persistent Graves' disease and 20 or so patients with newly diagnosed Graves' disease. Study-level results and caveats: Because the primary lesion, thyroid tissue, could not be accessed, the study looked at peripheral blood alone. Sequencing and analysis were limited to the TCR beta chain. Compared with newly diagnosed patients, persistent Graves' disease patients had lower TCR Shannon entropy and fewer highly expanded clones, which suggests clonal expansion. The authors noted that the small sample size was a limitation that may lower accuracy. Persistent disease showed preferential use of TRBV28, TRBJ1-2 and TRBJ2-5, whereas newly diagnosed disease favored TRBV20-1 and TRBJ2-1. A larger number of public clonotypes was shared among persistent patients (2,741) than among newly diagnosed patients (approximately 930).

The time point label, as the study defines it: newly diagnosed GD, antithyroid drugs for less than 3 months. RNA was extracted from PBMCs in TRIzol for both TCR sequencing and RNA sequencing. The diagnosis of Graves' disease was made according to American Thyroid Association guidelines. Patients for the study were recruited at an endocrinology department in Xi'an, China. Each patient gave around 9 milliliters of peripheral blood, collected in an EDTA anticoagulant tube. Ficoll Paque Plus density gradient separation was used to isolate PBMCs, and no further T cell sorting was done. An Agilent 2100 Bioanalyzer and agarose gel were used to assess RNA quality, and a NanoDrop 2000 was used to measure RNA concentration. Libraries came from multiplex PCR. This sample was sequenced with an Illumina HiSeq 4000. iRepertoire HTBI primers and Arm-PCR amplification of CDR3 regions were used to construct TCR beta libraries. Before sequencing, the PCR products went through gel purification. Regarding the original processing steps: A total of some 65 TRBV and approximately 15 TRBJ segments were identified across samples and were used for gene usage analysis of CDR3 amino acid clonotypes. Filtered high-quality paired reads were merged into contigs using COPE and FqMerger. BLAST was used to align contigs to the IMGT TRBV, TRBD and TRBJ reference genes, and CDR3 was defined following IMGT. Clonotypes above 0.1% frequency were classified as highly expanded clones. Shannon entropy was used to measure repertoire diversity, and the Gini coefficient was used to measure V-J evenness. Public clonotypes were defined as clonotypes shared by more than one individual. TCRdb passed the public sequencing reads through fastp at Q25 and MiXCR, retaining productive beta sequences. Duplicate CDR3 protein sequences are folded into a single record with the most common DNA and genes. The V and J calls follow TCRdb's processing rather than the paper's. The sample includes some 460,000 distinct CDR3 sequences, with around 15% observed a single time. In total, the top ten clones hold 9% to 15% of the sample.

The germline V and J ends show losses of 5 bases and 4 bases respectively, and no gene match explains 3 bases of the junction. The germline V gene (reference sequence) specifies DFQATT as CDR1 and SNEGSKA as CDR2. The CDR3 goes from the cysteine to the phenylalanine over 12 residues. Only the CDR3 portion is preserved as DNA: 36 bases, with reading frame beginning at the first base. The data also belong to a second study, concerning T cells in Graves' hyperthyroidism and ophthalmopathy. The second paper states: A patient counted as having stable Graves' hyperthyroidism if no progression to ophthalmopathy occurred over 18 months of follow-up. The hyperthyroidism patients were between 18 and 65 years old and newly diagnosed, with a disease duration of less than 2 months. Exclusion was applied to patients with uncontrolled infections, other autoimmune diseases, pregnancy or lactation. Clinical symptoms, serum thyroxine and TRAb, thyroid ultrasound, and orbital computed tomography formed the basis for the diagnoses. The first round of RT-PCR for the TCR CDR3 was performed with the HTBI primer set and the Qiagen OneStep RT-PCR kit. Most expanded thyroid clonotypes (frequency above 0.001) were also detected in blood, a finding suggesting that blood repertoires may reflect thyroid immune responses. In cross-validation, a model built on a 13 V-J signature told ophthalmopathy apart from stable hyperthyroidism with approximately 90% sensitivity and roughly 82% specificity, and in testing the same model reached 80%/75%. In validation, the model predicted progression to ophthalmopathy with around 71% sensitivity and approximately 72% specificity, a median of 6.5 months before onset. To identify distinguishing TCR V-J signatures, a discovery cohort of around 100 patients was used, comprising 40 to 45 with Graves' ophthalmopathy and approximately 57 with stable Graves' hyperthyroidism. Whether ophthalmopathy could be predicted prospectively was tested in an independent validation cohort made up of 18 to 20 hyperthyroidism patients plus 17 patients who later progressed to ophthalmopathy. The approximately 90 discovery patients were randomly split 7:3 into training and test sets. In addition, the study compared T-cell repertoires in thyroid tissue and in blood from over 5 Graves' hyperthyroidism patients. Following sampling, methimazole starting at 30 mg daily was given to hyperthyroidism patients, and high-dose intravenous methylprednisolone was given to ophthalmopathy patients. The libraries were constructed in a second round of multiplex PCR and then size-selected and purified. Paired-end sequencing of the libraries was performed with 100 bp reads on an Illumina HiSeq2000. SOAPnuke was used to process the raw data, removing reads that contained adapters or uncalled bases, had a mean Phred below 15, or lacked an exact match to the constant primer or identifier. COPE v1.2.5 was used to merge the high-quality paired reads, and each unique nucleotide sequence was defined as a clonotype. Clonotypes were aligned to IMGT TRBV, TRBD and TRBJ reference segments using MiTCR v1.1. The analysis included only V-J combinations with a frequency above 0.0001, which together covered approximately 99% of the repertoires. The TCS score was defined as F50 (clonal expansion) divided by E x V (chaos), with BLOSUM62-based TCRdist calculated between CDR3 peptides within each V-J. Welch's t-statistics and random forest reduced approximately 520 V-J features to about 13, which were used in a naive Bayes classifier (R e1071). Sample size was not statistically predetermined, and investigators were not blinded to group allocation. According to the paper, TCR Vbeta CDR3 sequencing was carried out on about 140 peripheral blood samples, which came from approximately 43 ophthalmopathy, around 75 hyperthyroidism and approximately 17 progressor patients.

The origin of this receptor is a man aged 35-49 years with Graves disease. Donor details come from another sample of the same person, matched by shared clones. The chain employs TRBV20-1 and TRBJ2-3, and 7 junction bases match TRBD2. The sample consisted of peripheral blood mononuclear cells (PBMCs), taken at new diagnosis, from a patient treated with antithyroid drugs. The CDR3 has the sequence CSAGTIADTQYF. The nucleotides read TGCAGTGCTGGGACTATCGCAGATACGCAGTATTTT.